These T cell receptor beta chains were read from a single sample in a study of cytomegalovirus exposure and HLA in healthy donors. Profiled with immunoSEQ multiplex PCR; TCRdb holds only in-frame clones, not every one. This table has tens of thousands of clones, roughly 82% appearing once. The sample consisted of PBMCs. These receptors were obtained from a man aged 25-45 years in good health and CMV-seronegative. CDR3s include the opening cysteine and the closing phenylalanine or tryptophan. A D gene is named only where the DNA matches it firmly. Clone size is given for some rows only: seen once, a few or many times, or a class if the clone is expanded.

j_gene: TRBJ2-5; len: 15; v_gene: TRBV18; abundance: .; d_gene: .; CDR3aa: CASSPRQLLQETQYF; CDR3nt: TGTGCCAGCTCACCACGACAGCTCTTACAAGAGACCCAGTACTTC
j_gene: TRBJ2-1; len: 12; v_gene: TRBV7-3; abundance: .; d_gene: .; CDR3aa: CASSLYPPEQFF; CDR3nt: TGTGCCAGCAGCTTATATCCCCCTGAGCAGTTCTTC
j_gene: TRBJ2-1; len: 13; v_gene: TRBV9; abundance: .; d_gene: .; CDR3aa: CASSVSQGNEQFF; CDR3nt: TGTGCCAGCAGCGTATCGCAGGGCAATGAGCAGTTCTTC
j_gene: TRBJ1-1; len: 13; v_gene: TRBV7-9; abundance: .; d_gene: .; CDR3aa: CASRPQGNTEAFF; CDR3nt: TGTGCCAGCAGGCCACAGGGGAACACTGAAGCTTTCTTT
j_gene: TRBJ2-1; len: 15; v_gene: TRBV18; abundance: .; d_gene: .; CDR3aa: CASSPPGVRSNEQFF; CDR3nt: TGTGCCAGCTCCCCCCCCGGGGTGCGGAGCAATGAGCAGTTCTTC
j_gene: TRBJ1-3; len: 16; v_gene: TRBV19; abundance: .; d_gene: .; CDR3aa: CASRLYPTVSGNTIYF; CDR3nt: TGTGCCAGTAGATTGTACCCGACAGTTTCTGGAAACACCATATATTTT
j_gene: TRBJ2-1; len: 14; v_gene: TRBV12-5; abundance: .; d_gene: .; CDR3aa: CASGLSLARDEQFF; CDR3nt: TGTGCTAGTGGTTTGTCCCTAGCGCGCGATGAGCAGTTCTTC
j_gene: TRBJ1-2; len: 18; v_gene: TRBV7-2; abundance: .; d_gene: TRBD1; CDR3aa: CASSSQKGGQGGIYGYTF; CDR3nt: TGTGCCAGCAGCTCCCAAAAGGGGGGACAGGGAGGTATATATGGCTACACCTTC
j_gene: TRBJ1-2; len: 14; v_gene: TRBV12-5; abundance: .; d_gene: TRBD1; CDR3aa: CASGLTGGGYGYTF; CDR3nt: TGTGCTAGTGGTTTGACAGGGGGTGGCTATGGCTACACCTTC
j_gene: TRBJ2-2; len: 15; v_gene: TRBV10-2; abundance: .; d_gene: TRBD2; CDR3aa: CASSALGGRTGELFF; CDR3nt: TGCGCCAGCAGTGCTCTAGGCGGGAGGACCGGGGAGCTGTTTTTT
j_gene: TRBJ2-7; len: 15; v_gene: TRBV6-5; abundance: .; d_gene: TRBD2; CDR3aa: CASRVSGGSTYEQYF; CDR3nt: TGTGCCAGCAGGGTCAGCGGGGGCTCTACCTACGAGCAGTACTTC
j_gene: TRBJ1-4; len: 16; v_gene: TRBV7-9; abundance: few; d_gene: .; CDR3aa: CASSLVSLGANEKLFF; CDR3nt: TGTGCCAGCAGCTTAGTGTCCCTCGGAGCGAATGAAAAACTGTTTTTT
j_gene: TRBJ2-3; len: 15; v_gene: TRBV5-1; abundance: .; d_gene: TRBD2; CDR3aa: CASSNGLAGADTQYF; CDR3nt: TGCGCCAGCAGCAACGGACTAGCGGGGGCAGATACGCAGTATTTT
j_gene: TRBJ2-4; len: 14; v_gene: TRBV19; abundance: once; d_gene: TRBD1; CDR3aa: CASSLGTAENIQYF; CDR3nt: TGTGCCAGTAGTCTTGGGACAGCCGAAAACATTCAGTACTTC
j_gene: TRBJ1-1; len: 14; v_gene: TRBV2; abundance: .; d_gene: TRBD1; CDR3aa: CASSEDRVNTEAFF; CDR3nt: TGTGCCAGCAGTGAGGACAGGGTGAACACTGAAGCTTTCTTT
j_gene: TRBJ2-2; len: 16; v_gene: TRBV28; abundance: few; d_gene: TRBD2; CDR3aa: CASTPSGEGRTGELFF; CDR3nt: TGTGCCAGCACCCCGTCTGGGGAGGGGCGAACCGGGGAGCTGTTTTTT
j_gene: TRBJ2-7; len: 12; v_gene: TRBV2; abundance: .; d_gene: .; CDR3aa: CASSPGNYEQYF; CDR3nt: TGTGCCAGCAGTCCAGGGAACTACGAGCAGTACTTC
j_gene: TRBJ1-1; len: 15; v_gene: TRBV5-1; abundance: .; d_gene: TRBD1; CDR3aa: CASSLEGQGFTEAFF; CDR3nt: TGCGCCAGCAGCTTGGAGGGACAGGGGTTCACTGAAGCTTTCTTT
j_gene: TRBJ1-1; len: 14; v_gene: TRBV7-9; abundance: .; d_gene: .; CDR3aa: CASSLVQGNTEAFF; CDR3nt: TGTGCCAGCAGCTTAGTACAGGGTAACACTGAAGCTTTCTTT
j_gene: TRBJ1-2; len: 14; v_gene: TRBV10-3; abundance: .; d_gene: .; CDR3aa: CAISRDTLNYGYTF; CDR3nt: TGTGCCATCAGTCGGGACACCCTTAACTATGGCTACACCTTC
j_gene: TRBJ2-2; len: 14; v_gene: TRBV29-1; abundance: .; d_gene: .; CDR3aa: CSVAQRRRTGELFF; CDR3nt: TGCAGCGTTGCCCAGCGGAGAAGGACCGGGGAGCTGTTTTTT
j_gene: TRBJ1-4; len: 14; v_gene: TRBV6-5; abundance: .; d_gene: .; CDR3aa: CASSSGGRSEKLFF; CDR3nt: TGTGCCAGCAGTTCGGGGGGTCGATCTGAAAAACTGTTTTTT
j_gene: TRBJ1-2; len: 15; v_gene: TRBV14; abundance: once; d_gene: TRBD1; CDR3aa: CASSQVSQGADGYTF; CDR3nt: TGTGCCAGCAGCCAAGTGTCACAGGGGGCGGATGGCTACACCTTC
j_gene: TRBJ2-7; len: 13; v_gene: TRBV7-9; abundance: once; d_gene: TRBD1; CDR3aa: CASSRTGFYEQYF; CDR3nt: TGTGCCAGCAGCCGGACAGGATTCTACGAGCAGTACTTC
j_gene: TRBJ1-2; len: 16; v_gene: TRBV7-2; abundance: .; d_gene: TRBD1; CDR3aa: CASSLGRTGNSQGYTF; CDR3nt: TGTGCCAGCAGCTTAGGAAGGACAGGAAATTCGCAGGGCTACACCTTC
j_gene: TRBJ2-7; len: 13; v_gene: TRBV6-6; abundance: .; d_gene: TRBD1; CDR3aa: CASMSGQTYEQYF; CDR3nt: TGTGCCAGCATGTCGGGACAGACCTACGAGCAGTACTTC
j_gene: TRBJ2-3; len: 15; v_gene: TRBV7-3; abundance: .; d_gene: .; CDR3aa: CASSFTGIRTDTQYF; CDR3nt: TGTGCCAGCAGCTTCACCGGGATCCGCACAGATACGCAGTATTTT
j_gene: TRBJ2-3; len: 17; v_gene: TRBV6-4; abundance: .; d_gene: TRBD2; CDR3aa: CASSDPQTSGSADTQYF; CDR3nt: TGTGCCAGCAGTGACCCGCAGACTAGCGGGAGTGCAGATACGCAGTATTTT
j_gene: TRBJ2-3; len: 16; v_gene: TRBV19; abundance: .; d_gene: TRBD2; CDR3aa: CASTRTSGGPSDTQYF; CDR3nt: TGTGCCAGTACAAGGACTAGCGGGGGTCCATCAGATACGCAGTATTTT
j_gene: TRBJ1-5; len: 16; v_gene: TRBV14; abundance: .; d_gene: TRBD1; CDR3aa: CASRRDRGLGNQPQHF; CDR3nt: TGTGCCAGCAGACGGGACAGGGGGCTCGGCAATCAGCCCCAGCATTTT
j_gene: TRBJ1-1; len: 18; v_gene: TRBV5-1; abundance: .; d_gene: .; CDR3aa: CASSFSPRPNEGDTEAFF; CDR3nt: TGCGCCAGCAGCTTTTCACCCCGGCCTAACGAGGGAGACACTGAAGCTTTCTTT
j_gene: TRBJ2-1; len: 17; v_gene: TRBV18; abundance: .; d_gene: TRBD2; CDR3aa: CASSPPPSGTSYNEQFF; CDR3nt: TGTGCCAGCTCACCACCCCCTAGCGGGACTTCCTACAATGAGCAGTTCTTC
j_gene: TRBJ2-1; len: 18; v_gene: TRBV12-5; abundance: .; d_gene: TRBD2; CDR3aa: CASGLAGTSGATFNEQFF; CDR3nt: TGTGCTAGTGGTTTGGCAGGGACTAGCGGGGCCACCTTCAATGAGCAGTTCTTC
j_gene: TRBJ1-2; len: 19; v_gene: TRBV4-1; abundance: .; d_gene: TRBD1; CDR3aa: CASSQERGGAKLHGNGYTF; CDR3nt: TGCGCCAGCAGCCAAGAGCGAGGGGGCGCAAAACTTCATGGGAATGGCTACACCTTC
j_gene: TRBJ2-3; len: 20; v_gene: TRBV14; abundance: few; d_gene: .; CDR3aa: CASSQGFELRQATSTDTQYF; CDR3nt: TGTGCCAGCAGCCAAGGGTTCGAACTACGACAGGCCACTAGCACAGATACGCAGTATTTT
j_gene: TRBJ2-2; len: 13; v_gene: TRBV5-5; abundance: few; d_gene: .; CDR3aa: CASTVLATGELFF; CDR3nt: TGTGCCAGCACCGTGTTAGCCACCGGGGAGCTGTTTTTT
j_gene: TRBJ2-1; len: 17; v_gene: TRBV7-9; abundance: .; d_gene: TRBD2; CDR3aa: CASSPTLGTSLGNEQFF; CDR3nt: TGTGCCAGCAGCCCGACTCTCGGGACTAGCCTAGGCAATGAGCAGTTCTTC
j_gene: TRBJ1-4; len: 13; v_gene: TRBV6-5; abundance: .; d_gene: TRBD1; CDR3aa: CASSQTGGGKLFF; CDR3nt: TGTGCCAGCAGTCAAACAGGGGGCGGAAAACTGTTTTTT
j_gene: TRBJ1-4; len: 12; v_gene: TRBV28; abundance: .; d_gene: .; CDR3aa: CASSFPREKLFF; CDR3nt: TGTGCCAGCAGTTTTCCCCGTGAAAAACTGTTTTTT
j_gene: TRBJ1-5; len: 15; v_gene: TRBV7-6; abundance: once; d_gene: TRBD1; CDR3aa: CASSLGTGGHQPQHF; CDR3nt: TGTGCCAGCAGCCTAGGGACAGGGGGCCACCAGCCCCAGCATTTT
j_gene: TRBJ2-5; len: 15; v_gene: TRBV6-6; abundance: .; d_gene: .; CDR3aa: CASSYRGGYQETQYF; CDR3nt: TGTGCCAGCAGTTACAGGGGGGGGTACCAAGAGACCCAGTACTTC
j_gene: TRBJ2-3; len: 16; v_gene: TRBV4-3; abundance: once; d_gene: .; CDR3aa: CASSQLIQAGTDTQYF; CDR3nt: TGCGCCAGCAGCCAGTTGATCCAGGCCGGCACAGATACGCAGTATTTT
j_gene: TRBJ2-3; len: 14; v_gene: TRBV2; abundance: .; d_gene: .; CDR3aa: CASSLNTMTGTQYF; CDR3nt: TGTGCCAGCAGCCTGAACACCATGACAGGTACGCAGTATTTT